Given below is one T cell receptor (delta chain) in context. This clone was seen a handful of times. What antigen it recognizes has not been identified. One base separates it from a far larger clone, so it is likely a read error. This sample also contains other DNA sequences that code for the same CDR3. This sample stems from a study of gamma delta lymphoproliferative disorders and STAT genes (dated by TCRdb to the late 2010s). For the study in its entirety: The LymphoTrack Dx TCRG Assay was used to prepare gamma-chain libraries from at least 50 ng of genomic DNA. The study profiled TCR gamma and delta CDR3 repertoires by deep sequencing in Tgammadelta lymphoproliferative disease patients and healthy controls, within a larger immunophenotypic and STAT-mutation study. To confirm the results, all delta-chain samples and a couple of gamma-chain samples were sequenced a second time. Delta-chain libraries followed the EuroClonality-NGS working group standard operating procedure, because no corresponding Invivoscribe delta assay was available. On the study overall, not on this receptor specifically: Control T cells were likely spread across varied maturation stages, whereas leukemic cells were skewed toward terminal effectors, which potentially limits comparisons between patients and controls. Nearly all major patient gamma and delta clonotypes were public, shared with at least one healthy donor; only a couple of gamma clonotypes were private to disease. The authors pointed out that NGS specificity may be lower at low frequencies, so whether leukemic clones are public or private needs to be confirmed. When whole repertoires were clustered, gamma repertoires from patients grouped apart from those of healthy controls, but delta repertoires did not separate between the groups.

In both library methods, multiplex PCR was carried out with primers targeting conserved V and J regions of the TCR genes. The amplicons were purified, pooled and then sequenced on an Illumina MiSeq platform. Turning to the authors' computational methods: V(D)J alignment, clonotype assembly and translation were performed with MiXCR, whereas functionality assessment and CDR3 repertoire analyses were performed with VDJtools. CDR3 was defined according to IMGT, and analyses were limited to productive sequences using functional genes, with ORF genes and pseudogenes excluded. Identical amino acid CDR3s of major clonotypes (frequency >=5%) were searched for across all patients and controls using a custom Python script. A one-sided non-parametric Wilcoxon test was used to compare clonotype frequencies between patients and controls. TCRdb reprocessed the public reads with the caller CATT; rows with the same DNA were merged afterwards. The V and J calls and clone size come from TCRdb's table, not from the authors' own analysis. The sample records about 1,500 delta-chain clones, roughly 2.9% of which are singletons. The biggest ten clones account for around 16% of the sample.

For TCR sequencing, genomic DNA was taken from peripheral blood mononuclear cells isolated from both patients and controls. The control group, matched to the patients for age and sex, consisted of around 23 healthy adult blood donors (about 12 males and approximately 11 females) with a median age of roughly 60 years. CDR1 and CDR2 (TSWWSYY, QGS) derive from the germline V gene. There are 17 amino acids in the CDR3, from cysteine to phenylalanine inclusive. Just the 51-base CDR3 DNA is kept, in frame starting at base 1. V is pared back by 4 bases and J by 1 base, with 19 bases lying between the germline termini.

The sequenced sample was blood. The rearrangement joined TRDV1 to TRDJ1, with the D gene not confidently named. The receptor was isolated from a human donor in good health. The sequenced DNA is TGTGCTCTTGGGGGTTCCATCCCTGGCCGGGGCACCGATAAACTCATCTTT. The translation is CALGGSIPGRGTDKLIF.